A single sample is the source of the 29 T cell receptor beta chains below, sequenced in a study of T cell repertoires in aging, cancer and after chemotherapy (dated by TCRdb to 2018 to 2020). Genomic DNA extracted from peripheral blood, rather than sorted cells or RNA, was used as the source for amplification of TCR beta rearrangements. TCRdb lists the instrument as Illumina MiSeq. Rearranged TRB sequences spanning V, D and J segments were amplified by multiplex touch-down PCR using a mixed TRB-A/B primer pool. Using fastp at Q25 and MiXCR, TCRdb reprocessed the public reads and kept productive beta chains. Identical CDR3 protein sequences are pooled into one entry, listed with their most common genes and DNA. The sample contains about 9,000 distinct CDR3 sequences, 25% to 40% of them found a single time. The biggest ten clones account for about 10% of the sample. Sequenced: blood. Receptor source: a human donor in good health.

Only a few counts were recorded for this clonotype. This chain joins TRBV30 and TRBJ1-1; TRBD1 matches at 8 bases. V dropped 2 bases and J dropped 7; count of bases not matched to a gene: 6. CDR3 length: 13 amino acids. Germline V gene data show CDR1 as GTSNPN and CDR2 as SVGIG (reference sequence). The CDR3 nucleotides are TGTGCCTGGAGTCTCCGGACAGGGTATGAAGCTTTCTTT. Protein: CAWSLRTGYEAFF.

A remark on this clonotype: Compared with germline, one end of the junction differs, possibly owing to a read error. V usage is TRBV6-1 and J usage is TRBJ2-2; D is undetermined. This CDR3 has 13 residues. Germline CDR1 and CDR2: MNHNS and SASEGT. The DNA for the CDR3 is TGCGCCAGCAGTCAGTATTCCAACGGGGAGCTGTTTTTT. Translation gives CASSQYSNGELFF.

By frequency in the sample, this clonotype is medium-sized. This chain joins TRBV19 and TRBJ2-2, with unresolved D. Trimming took 6 bases from V and 7 from J, leaving 9 bases between them. The CDR3 loop spans 12 amino acids. Germline V lookup: CDR1 LNHDA, CDR2 SQIVND (reference sequence). CDR3 coding DNA: TGTGCCAGTAGCATCCACGGCGGGGAGCTGTTTTTT. Translating gives CASSIHGGELFF. The entire variable domain, with the rest obtained from reference TRBV19 and TRBJ2-2, is as follows: DGGITQSPKYLFRKEGQNVTLSCEQNLNHDAMYWYRQDPGQGLRLIYYSQIVNDFQKGDIAEGYSVSREKKESFPLTVTSAQKNPTAFYLCASSIHGGELFFGEGSRLTVL.

This rearrangement joins TRBV27 to TRBJ1-2; 9 nucleotides line up with TRBD1. V was pared by 3 bases and J by 2 bases, with 13 bases of the junction left unmatched. This CDR3 region has 18 residues. Germline V CDR1 and CDR2: MNHEY, SMNVEV (reference sequence). This CDR3 is CASSFLLTGGKGNYGYTF. The DNA for the CDR3 is TGTGCCAGCAGTTTTCTTTTGACAGGGGGTAAGGGAAACTATGGCTACACCTTC.

The chain is built from TRBV6-2 or TRBV6-3 and TRBJ1-1; D is ambiguous. This CDR3 comprises 12 residues. The V end lost 8 bases, the J end lost 0 bases, and 7 bases lay between the germline ends. Germline CDR1 is MNHEY and CDR2 is SVGEGT. The CDR3 protein is CASGQLNTEAFF. The CDR3 bases are TGTGCCAGCGGGCAATTGAACACTGAAGCTTTCTTT.

This chain links TRBV6-5 with TRBJ2-7, with 8 bases lining up with TRBD1. Trimming took 5 bases from V and 1 from J; bases not matched to a gene: 7. The CDR3 runs to 15 residues. Germline loops: CDR1 MNHEY, CDR2 SVGAGI. The CDR3 loop is CASSGQGIWSYEQYF. The CDR3, as DNA: TGTGCCAGCAGTGGACAGGGTATCTGGTCCTACGAGCAGTACTTC.

By its share, this clonotype is medium-sized. J is TRBJ2-7 and V is TRBV30; D perhaps matches TRBD2 (6 bases). The V end was cut by 0 bases, the J end by 7 bases, with 16 bases between. The CDR3 consists of 14 residues. Looked up from germline, CDR1 is GTSNPN and CDR2 is SVGIG (reference sequence). CDR3 sequence (DNA): TGTGCCTGGAGTGTACGGGGGACGGCGGCAGAGCAGTACTTC. Translated, it gives CAWSVRGTAAEQYF.

V usage is TRBV10-3 and J usage is TRBJ1-2, with a possible D match to TRBD1 (5 bases). Germline CDR1 and CDR2: ENHRY and SYGVKD. The CDR3 is 14 amino acids. V lost 8 bases and J lost 1, with 14 bases in between. The DNA of the CDR3 is TGTGCCATCTCAGTCCAGGGAAATAACTATGGCTACACCTTC. Translation gives CAISVQGNNYGYTF.

This clonotype was picked up a small number of times. V and J are TRBV10-3 and TRBJ2-7; D call uncertain. Germline V gene lookup returns CDR1 ENHRY and CDR2 SYGVKD. This CDR3 has 12 amino acids. Trimming stripped 10 bases from V and 2 bases from J, with 12 bases between. The CDR3 reads CAREQMTYEQYF. In DNA, the CDR3 is TGTGCCAGAGAGCAAATGACCTACGAGCAGTACTTC.

The chain uses TRBV4-3 and TRBJ1-2; a possible D gene is TRBD1 (6 bases). The germline V gene encodes CDR1 LGHNA and CDR2 YSLEER. Trimming removed 4 bases from V and 4 bases from J, with 19 bases in between. The CDR3 runs to 16 residues. DNA of the CDR3: TGCGCCAGCAGCCGCCTACCCTCACAGGGAGTCTATGGCTACACCTTC. It specifies CASSRLPSQGVYGYTF.

The gene calls are TRBV7-9 and TRBJ1-5, with D uncertain. V was pared by 3 bases and J by 7 bases, with 7 bases between. The CDR3 consists of 12 residues. Looked up from germline, CDR1 is SEHNR and CDR2 is FQNEAQ (reference sequence). CDR3 in amino acids: CASSLGNQPQHF. As DNA, the CDR3 is TGTGCCAGCAGCTTGGGTAACCAGCCCCAGCATTTT.

This clonotype was seen more than once but under ten times. The V and J genes are TRBV19 and TRBJ2-7; no reliable D call. Germline V CDR1 and CDR2: LNHDA, SQIVND (reference sequence). The germline V and J ends were trimmed by 3 bases and 0 bases, with 6 bases remaining between them. CDR3 length equals 13 residues. The CDR3 loop reads CASSIHSSYEQYF. The CDR3 region has the DNA TGTGCCAGTAGTATCCATAGCTCCTACGAGCAGTACTTC.

This clonotype was seen only a few times. The CDR3: CASSTGTVYVDSPLHF. For the CDR3, the DNA is TGTGCCAGTAGTACAGGGACCGTATATGTGGATTCACCCCTCCACTTT. This chain uses TRBV19 with TRBJ1-6; D might be TRBD1 (5 bases). This CDR3 is built from 16 residues. The V end was cut by 4 bases, the J end by 8 bases, with 18 bases between. Germline lookup yields CDR1 LNHDA and CDR2 SQIVND (reference sequence).

The chain joins TRBV20-1 to TRBJ2-7, with D possibly matching TRBD2 (5 bases). Germline V gene sequence: CDR1 DFQATT, CDR2 SNEGSKA (reference sequence). V lost 6 bases and J lost 1, with 10 bases in between. The CDR3 length is 12 residues. The CDR3 spells CSAPDLSYEQYF. CDR3 sequence (DNA): TGCAGTGCCCCGGACTTGTCCTACGAGCAGTACTTC.

This clonotype is categorized as medium-sized. V usage is TRBV29-1 and J usage is TRBJ1-4; D unclear. CDR3 length: 13 residues. CDR1 and CDR2 (germline): SQVTM, ANQGSEA. Trimming removed 4 bases at V and 8 bases at J, with 14 bases between. CDR3 amino acids: CSVAEVGYEKLFF. The CDR3 DNA is TGCAGCGTTGCCGAGGTGGGGTACGAAAAACTGTTTTTT.

This rearrangement joins TRBV10-2 to TRBJ1-2, with D hard to call. V was pared by 0 bases and J by 5 bases, with 7 bases between. This CDR3 has 13 residues. The germline CDR1 and CDR2 sequences are WSHSY and SAAADI. The CDR3 loop reads CASSESSGYGYTF. As DNA, the CDR3 is TGCGCCAGCAGTGAGTCGTCGGGTTATGGCTACACCTTC.

The chain uses TRBV5-6 and TRBJ2-7, with unresolved D. The germline V and J ends were trimmed by 4 bases and 5 bases, with 16 bases remaining between them. The CDR3 is 14 amino acids. Germline CDR1 reads SGHDT; CDR2 reads YYEEEE. The CDR3 coding sequence is TGTGCCAGCAGCCAACCGGGCCTTGGCGACGAGCAGTACTTC. It encodes CASSQPGLGDEQYF.

CDR3 sequence: CASSLRHSGPGNTIYF. The DNA for the CDR3 is TGTGCCAGCAGTTTACGCCACTCGGGGCCTGGAAACACCATATATTTT. This rearrangement joins TRBV12-3 or TRBV12-4 to TRBJ1-3, with a possible D match to TRBD1 (5 bases). The CDR3 has 16 residues. Trimming pared 2 bases from V and 2 bases from J, leaving 13 bases between.

The genes are TRBV6-1 and TRBJ2-2, with TRBD2 as a possible D gene (7 bases). CDR3 size: 16 residues. Germline V gene sequence: CDR1 MNHNS, CDR2 SASEGT. With 7 bases removed from V and 2 bases from J, the gap between germline ends came to 17 bases. The CDR3 sequence is CASIGGPKVNTGELFF. The CDR3 nucleotides are TGTGCCAGCATCGGGGGGCCAAAAGTAAACACCGGGGAGCTGTTTTTT.

By sample fraction, this clonotype is medium-sized. V gene TRBV29-1 combines with J gene TRBJ2-7; 7 nucleotides align to TRBD1. CDR3 size: 12 residues. The trim removed 6 bases at V and 2 bases at J, leaving 4 bases unmatched. The V gene's germline CDR1 is SQVTM and CDR2 ANQGSEA. In DNA, the CDR3 is TGCAGCGTGCGGACAGGCCCCTACGAGCAGTACTTC. This translates into CSVRTGPYEQYF.

A few counts support this clonotype. Here the CDR3 DNA reads TGTGCCAGCAGCAGACAGGGGAAAGCTTTCTTT. As protein: CASSRQGKAFF. The V and J genes are TRBV12-3 or TRBV12-4 and TRBJ1-1; TRBD1 matches at 8 bases. With 6 bases clipped from V and 9 bases from J, the junction kept 3 bases outside the gene matches. The CDR3 is 11 residues long.

The CDR3: CASSLNTQGYEQYF. For the CDR3, the DNA is TGCGCCAGCAGCTTGAATACACAGGGCTACGAGCAGTACTTC. V gene TRBV5-1 combines with J gene TRBJ2-7, with D perhaps matching TRBD1 (6 bases). The germline V gene encodes CDR1 SGHRS and CDR2 YFSETQ. V was cut by 1 base and J by 3 bases, with 11 bases left in between. This CDR3 has 14 residues.

CDR3 loop: CASSSFPRGTDTQYF. The CDR3, as DNA: TGTGCCAGCAGCTCGTTCCCAAGAGGCACAGATACGCAGTATTTT. The rearrangement uses TRBV7-3 and TRBJ2-3; no firm D call. Germline V CDR1 and CDR2: SGHTA, FQGTGA. The CDR3 runs 15 residues. Trimming shortened V by 4 bases and J by 1 base, and 12 bases separated the two germline ends.

This clonotype qualifies as medium-sized. This sequence joins TRBV19 and TRBJ2-3; D remains unclear. V was clipped by 6 bases and J by 6 bases, with 7 bases between them. In germline, CDR1 is LNHDA, CDR2 SQIVND (reference sequence). The CDR3 is 11 residues long. CDR3 DNA: TGTGCCAGTAGCCCCCCCGATACGCAGTATTTT. It codes for CASSPPDTQYF.

This clonotype has just one count. The chain joins TRBV10-2 to TRBJ2-1; 8 bases fit TRBD2. J gave up 2 bases and V 8 bases, and 8 bases lay outside the gene matches. This CDR3 spans 15 amino acids. Germline assignment: CDR1 WSHSY and CDR2 SAAADI. This chain's CDR3 is CASRRGGEAYNEQFF. In DNA, the CDR3 is TGCGCCAGCCGCCGGGGGGGGGAAGCCTACAATGAGCAGTTCTTC.

Only a few counts were recorded for this clonotype. The rearrangement uses TRBV6-5 and TRBJ1-3; no clear D gene. Looked up from germline, CDR1 is MNHEY and CDR2 is SVGAGI. The V end lost 4 bases, the J end lost 3 bases, and 7 bases lay between the germline ends. The CDR3 is 13 amino acids. CDR3 sequence reads: CASSFRSGNTIYF. CDR3 bases: TGTGCCAGCAGTTTTCGGAGTGGAAACACCATATATTTT.

This clonotype was seen a few times. The chain combines TRBV19 with TRBJ1-1; D not certain. The germline gives CDR1 LNHDA, CDR2 SQIVND (reference sequence). Trimming pared 5 bases from V and 4 bases from J, leaving 8 bases between. The CDR3 contains 12 residues. The CDR3 loop reads CASSQIGTEAFF. The CDR3 DNA sequence: TGTGCCAGTAGTCAAATTGGCACTGAAGCTTTCTTT. The whole variable domain, remainder taken from reference TRBV19 and TRBJ1-1, is DGGITQSPKYLFRKEGQNVTLSCEQNLNHDAMYWYRQDPGQGLRLIYYSQIVNDFQKGDIAEGYSVSREKKESFPLTVTSAQKNPTAFYLCASSQIGTEAFFGQGTRLTVV.

By proportion, this clonotype is medium-sized (0.01 to 0.1%). J is TRBJ1-6 and V is TRBV6-5; TRBD1 matches at 7 bases. Germline CDR1 is MNHEY and CDR2 is SVGAGI. With 5 bases clipped from V and 13 bases from J, the junction kept 8 bases outside the gene matches. The CDR3 sequence is 13 residues long. The CDR3 loop is CASSKTGRRPLHF. DNA for the CDR3: TGTGCCAGCAGTAAGACAGGGAGGAGGCCCCTCCACTTT.

This clonotype has only a few counts. The chain recombines TRBV6-5 with TRBJ1-1; D unclear. V was shortened by 4 bases and J by 0 bases, with 15 bases between the two germline ends. The CDR3 contains 16 residues. Per the germline V gene, CDR1 is MNHEY and CDR2 is SVGAGI. Here the CDR3 reads CASSFNPRSMNTEAFF. The DNA for the CDR3 is TGTGCCAGCAGTTTCAATCCGCGGTCCATGAACACTGAAGCTTTCTTT.